One sample yielded the 6 T cell receptor beta chains listed below, sequenced in a study of T cell changes during pregnancy in multiple sclerosis. Sequenced by immunoSEQ multiplex PCR; TCRdb stores in-frame clones only, minus some. The sample shows about 60,000 clones, roughly 90% of them seen only once. Source: peripheral blood, taken in the first trimester of pregnancy. These receptors all stem from a female donor with multiple sclerosis, enrolled in a pregnancy study.

This chain links TRBV28 with TRBJ2-7; 10 nucleotides line up with TRBD2. CDR1 MDHEN and CDR2 SYDVKM come from the germline V gene. V lost 6 bases, J lost 0 bases, and 5 bases stayed unmatched. There are 15 residues in the CDR3. The CDR3 region is CASSRSSGSSYEQYF. The CDR3 DNA follows: TGTGCCAGCAGCCGATCTAGCGGGAGCTCCTACGAGCAGTACTTC.

This clone was seen once. The rearrangement joins TRBV6-6 to TRBJ2-4; D is perhaps TRBD1 (6 bases). CDR1 MNHNY and CDR2 SVGAGI come from the germline V gene (reference sequence). CDR3 size: 15 residues. V was pared by 0 bases and J by 6 bases, with 12 bases between. In DNA, the CDR3 is TGTGCCAGCAGTTACTCACCAGGGGCAGGAAACATTCAGTACTTC. The encoded protein is CASSYSPGAGNIQYF.

This sequence joins TRBV28 and TRBJ2-7; TRBD1 might be the D (6 bases). This CDR3 has 13 residues. Germline V CDR1 and CDR2: MDHEN, SYDVKM. Trimming took 2 bases from V and 9 from J, leaving 14 bases between them. DNA of the CDR3: TGTGCCAGCAGTTTAACAGGGAGCGTCGCGCAGTACTTC. Translated: CASSLTGSVAQYF.

This clone was picked up one time. The CDR3, as DNA: TGTGCCAGCAGTTCTTTAATAGCCTACGAGCAGTACTTC. Its protein product is CASSSLIAYEQYF. The chain carries TRBV28 and TRBJ2-7; the D is unclear. Trimming took off 4 bases at V and 2 bases at J, with 9 bases between the two ends. The length of the CDR3 is 13 residues. Germline V gives CDR1 MDHEN, CDR2 SYDVKM.

The gene calls are TRBV5-4 and TRBJ2-7; 9 nucleotides agree with TRBD1. Germline trimming cut 4 bases from V and 5 bases from J; bases unmatched to any gene: 4. Germline-derived CDR1 and CDR2 are SGHNT and YYREEE (reference sequence). This CDR3 is 13 amino acids long. The CDR3 region is CASSTQGAHEQYF. CDR3 DNA: TGTGCCAGCAGCACACAGGGGGCCCACGAGCAGTACTTC. The variable domain in full, completed from reference TRBV5-4 and TRBJ2-7, reads ETGVTQSPTHLIKTRGQQVTLRCSSQSGHNTVSWYQQALGQGPQFIFQYYREEENGRGNFPPRFSGLQFPNYSSELNVNALELDDSALYLCASSTQGAHEQYFGPGTRLTVT.

This rearrangement joins TRBV18 to TRBJ2-5; D is perhaps TRBD1 (6 bases). Trimming left V 2 bases short and J 1 base short, with 14 bases between. The CDR3 covers 16 residues. From germline, CDR1 is KGHSH and CDR2 LQKENI. Here the CDR3 reads CASSPLTGALQETQYF. CDR3 DNA sequence: TGTGCCAGCTCACCATTGACAGGCGCTCTCCAAGAGACCCAGTACTTC.